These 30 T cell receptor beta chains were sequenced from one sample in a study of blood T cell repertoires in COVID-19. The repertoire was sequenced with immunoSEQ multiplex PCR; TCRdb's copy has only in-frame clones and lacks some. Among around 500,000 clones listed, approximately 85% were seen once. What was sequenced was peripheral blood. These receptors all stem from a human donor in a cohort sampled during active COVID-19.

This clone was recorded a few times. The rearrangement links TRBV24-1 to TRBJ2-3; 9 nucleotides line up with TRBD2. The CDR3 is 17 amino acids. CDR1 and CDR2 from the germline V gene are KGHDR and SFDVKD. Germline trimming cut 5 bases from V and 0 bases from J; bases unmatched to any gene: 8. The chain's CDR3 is CATSAPTSGASTDTQYF. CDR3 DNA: TGTGCCACCAGTGCTCCGACTAGCGGAGCTAGCACAGATACGCAGTATTTT.

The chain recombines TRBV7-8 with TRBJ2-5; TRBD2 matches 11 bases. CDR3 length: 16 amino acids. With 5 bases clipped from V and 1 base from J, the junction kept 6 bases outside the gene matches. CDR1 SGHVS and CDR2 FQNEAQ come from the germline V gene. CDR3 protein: CASSLELAGVQETQYF. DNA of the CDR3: TGTGCCAGCAGCCTCGAACTAGCGGGGGTCCAAGAGACCCAGTACTTC.

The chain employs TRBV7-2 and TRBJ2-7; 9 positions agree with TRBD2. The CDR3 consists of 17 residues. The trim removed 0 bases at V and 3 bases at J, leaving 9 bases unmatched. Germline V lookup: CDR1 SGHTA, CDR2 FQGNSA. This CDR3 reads CASSLAKGAGGRYEQYF. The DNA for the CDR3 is TGTGCCAGCAGCTTAGCTAAGGGAGCGGGAGGCCGCTACGAGCAGTACTTC.

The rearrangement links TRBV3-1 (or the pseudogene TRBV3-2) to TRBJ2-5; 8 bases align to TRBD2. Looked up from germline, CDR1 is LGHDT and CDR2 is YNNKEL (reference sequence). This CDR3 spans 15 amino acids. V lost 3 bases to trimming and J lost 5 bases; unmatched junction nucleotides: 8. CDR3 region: CASSHQGLGGETQYF. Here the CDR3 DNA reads TGTGCCAGCAGCCACCAGGGACTAGGGGGTGAGACCCAGTACTTC.

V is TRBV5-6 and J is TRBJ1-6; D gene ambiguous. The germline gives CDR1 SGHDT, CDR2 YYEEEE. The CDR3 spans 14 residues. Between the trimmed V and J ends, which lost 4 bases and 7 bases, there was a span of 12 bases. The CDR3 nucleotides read TGTGCCAGCAGCCCAGTGATACAAAATTCACCCCTCCACTTT. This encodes CASSPVIQNSPLHF.

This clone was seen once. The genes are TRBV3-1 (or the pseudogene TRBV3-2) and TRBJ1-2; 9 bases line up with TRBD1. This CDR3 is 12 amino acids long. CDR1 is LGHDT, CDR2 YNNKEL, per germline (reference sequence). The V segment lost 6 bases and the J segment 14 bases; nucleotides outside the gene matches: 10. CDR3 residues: CASRRTGTGTTF. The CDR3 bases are TGTGCCAGCAGAAGGACGGGGACAGGGACAACCTTC.

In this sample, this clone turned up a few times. CDR3 in DNA: TGTGCCTGGAGTGTAAAGGGGGCAGGCACTGAAGCTTTCTTT. Protein product: CAWSVKGAGTEAFF. J is TRBJ1-1 and V is TRBV30; TRBD1 aligns across 7 bases. Trimming took 0 bases from V and 4 from J; bases not matched to a gene: 5. The germline V gene has CDR1 GTSNPN and CDR2 SVGIG (reference sequence). The CDR3 loop spans 14 amino acids.

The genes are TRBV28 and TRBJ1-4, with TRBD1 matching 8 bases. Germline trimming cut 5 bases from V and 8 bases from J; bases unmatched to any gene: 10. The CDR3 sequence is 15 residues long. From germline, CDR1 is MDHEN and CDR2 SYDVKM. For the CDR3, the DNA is TGTGCCAGCAGTCAACCCCCGACAGGGGTCGAAAAACTGTTTTTT. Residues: CASSQPPTGVEKLFF.

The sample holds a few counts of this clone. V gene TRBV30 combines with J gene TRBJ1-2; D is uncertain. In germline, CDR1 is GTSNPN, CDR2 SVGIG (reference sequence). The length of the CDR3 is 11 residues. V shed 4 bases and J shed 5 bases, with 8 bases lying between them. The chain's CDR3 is CAWTPLYGYTF. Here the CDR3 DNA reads TGTGCCTGGACCCCCTTGTATGGCTACACCTTC.

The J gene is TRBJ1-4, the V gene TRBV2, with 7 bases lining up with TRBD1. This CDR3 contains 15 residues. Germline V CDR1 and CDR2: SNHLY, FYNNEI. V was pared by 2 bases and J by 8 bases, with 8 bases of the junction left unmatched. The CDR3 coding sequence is TGTGCCAGCAGTGAATTGGTGCAGGGACAGGAAAAACTGTTTTTT. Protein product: CASSELVQGQEKLFF.

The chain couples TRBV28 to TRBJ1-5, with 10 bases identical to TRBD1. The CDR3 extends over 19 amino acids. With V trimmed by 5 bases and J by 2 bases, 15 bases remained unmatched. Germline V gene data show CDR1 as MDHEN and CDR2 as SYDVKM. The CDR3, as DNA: TGTGCCAGCAGTCCCCTCCGGGGACAGGGGAGAGGAGGCAATCAGCCCCAGCATTTT. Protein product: CASSPLRGQGRGGNQPQHF.

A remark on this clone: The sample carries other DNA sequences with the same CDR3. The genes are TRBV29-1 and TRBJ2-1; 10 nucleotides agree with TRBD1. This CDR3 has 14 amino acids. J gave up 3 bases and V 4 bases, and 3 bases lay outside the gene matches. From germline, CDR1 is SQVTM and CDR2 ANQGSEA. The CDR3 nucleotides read TGCAGCGTTGGGGACAGGGGTGGCTACAATGAGCAGTTCTTC. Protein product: CSVGDRGGYNEQFF.

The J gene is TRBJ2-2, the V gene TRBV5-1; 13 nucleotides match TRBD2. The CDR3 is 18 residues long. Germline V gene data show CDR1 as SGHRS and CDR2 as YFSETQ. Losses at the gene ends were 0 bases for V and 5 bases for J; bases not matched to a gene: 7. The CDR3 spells CASSLDRTSGRGTGELFF. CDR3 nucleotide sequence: TGCGCCAGCAGCTTGGATAGGACTAGCGGGAGAGGGACCGGGGAGCTGTTTTTT. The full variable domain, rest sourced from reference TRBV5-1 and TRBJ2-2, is KAGVTQTPRYLIKTRGQQVTLSCSPISGHRSVSWYQQTPGQGLQFLFEYFSETQRNKGNFPGRFSGRQFSNSRSEMNVSTLELGDSALYLCASSLDRTSGRGTGELFFGEGSRLTVL.

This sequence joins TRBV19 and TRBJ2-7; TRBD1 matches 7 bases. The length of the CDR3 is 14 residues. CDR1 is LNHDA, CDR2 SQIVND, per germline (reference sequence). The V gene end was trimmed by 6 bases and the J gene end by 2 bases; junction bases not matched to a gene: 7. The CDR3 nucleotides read TGTGCCAGTAGAGAAGGGACAGACGCCTACGAGCAGTACTTC. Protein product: CASREGTDAYEQYF.

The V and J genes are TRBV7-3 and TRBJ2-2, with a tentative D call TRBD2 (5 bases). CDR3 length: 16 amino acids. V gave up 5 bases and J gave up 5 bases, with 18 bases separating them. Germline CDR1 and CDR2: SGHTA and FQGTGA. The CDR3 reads CASSPGRLDYTGELFF. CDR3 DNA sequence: TGTGCCAGCAGCCCCGGCCGTCTAGACTATACCGGGGAGCTGTTTTTT.

This CDR3 reads CASSLGLAGTSYEQYF. The CDR3 DNA is TGTGCCAGCAGTTTAGGCCTAGCGGGAACAAGCTACGAGCAGTACTTC. This chain uses TRBV27 with TRBJ2-7; 9 bases match TRBD2. V was pared by 2 bases and J by 3 bases, with 8 bases of the junction left unmatched. This CDR3 region has 16 residues. The germline V gene encodes CDR1 MNHEY and CDR2 SMNVEV (reference sequence).

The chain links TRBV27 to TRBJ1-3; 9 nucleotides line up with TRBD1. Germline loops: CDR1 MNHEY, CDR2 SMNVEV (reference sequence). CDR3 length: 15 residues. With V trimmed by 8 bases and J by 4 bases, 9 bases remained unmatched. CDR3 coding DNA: TGTGCCAGCTCGAAGCTCGGGACAGGGGGAAACACCATATATTTT. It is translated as CASSKLGTGGNTIYF.

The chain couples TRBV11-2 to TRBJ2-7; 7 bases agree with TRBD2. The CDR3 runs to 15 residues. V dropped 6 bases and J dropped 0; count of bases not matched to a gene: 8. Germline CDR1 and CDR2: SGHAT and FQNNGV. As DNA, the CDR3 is TGTGCCAGCAGTCAGACTAGCCAGAGCTCCTACGAGCAGTACTTC. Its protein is CASSQTSQSSYEQYF.

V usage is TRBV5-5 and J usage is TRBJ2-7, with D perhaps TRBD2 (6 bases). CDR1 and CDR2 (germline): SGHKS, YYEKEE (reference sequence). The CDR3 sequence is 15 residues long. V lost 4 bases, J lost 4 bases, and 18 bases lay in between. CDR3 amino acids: CASSRRADQPYEQYF. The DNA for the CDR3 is TGTGCCAGCAGCCGGAGGGCAGATCAGCCTTACGAGCAGTACTTC.

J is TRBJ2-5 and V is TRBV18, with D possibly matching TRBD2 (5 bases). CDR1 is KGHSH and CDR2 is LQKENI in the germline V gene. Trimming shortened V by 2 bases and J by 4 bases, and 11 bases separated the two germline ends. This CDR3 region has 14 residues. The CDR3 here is CASSPSTSSETQYF. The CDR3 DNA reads TGTGCCAGCTCACCATCCACTAGTTCAGAGACCCAGTACTTC.

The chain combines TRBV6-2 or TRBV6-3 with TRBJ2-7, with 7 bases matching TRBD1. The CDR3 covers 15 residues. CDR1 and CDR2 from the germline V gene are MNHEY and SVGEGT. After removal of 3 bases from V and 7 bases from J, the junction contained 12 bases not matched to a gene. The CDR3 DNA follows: TGTGCCAGCAGTTATCCGTGGGGGCAGGGGGATGAGCAGTACTTC. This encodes CASSYPWGQGDEQYF.

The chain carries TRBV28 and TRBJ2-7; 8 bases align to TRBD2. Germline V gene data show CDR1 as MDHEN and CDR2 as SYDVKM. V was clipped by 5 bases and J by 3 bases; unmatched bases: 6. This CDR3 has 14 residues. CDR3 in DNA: TGTGCCAGCAGTACGACTAGCGCCCACTACGAGCAGTACTTC. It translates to CASSTTSAHYEQYF.

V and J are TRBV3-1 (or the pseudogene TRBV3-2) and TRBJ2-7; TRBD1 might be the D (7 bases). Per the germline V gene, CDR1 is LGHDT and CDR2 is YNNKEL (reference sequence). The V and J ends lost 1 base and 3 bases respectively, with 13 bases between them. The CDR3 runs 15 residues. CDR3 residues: CASSQAAGGIYEQYF. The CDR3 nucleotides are TGTGCCAGCAGCCAAGCGGCAGGGGGGATCTACGAGCAGTACTTC.

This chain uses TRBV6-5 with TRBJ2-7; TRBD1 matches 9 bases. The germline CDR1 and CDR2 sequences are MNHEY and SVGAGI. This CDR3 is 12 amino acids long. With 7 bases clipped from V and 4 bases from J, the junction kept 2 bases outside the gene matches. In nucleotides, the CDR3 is TGTGCCAGCACGGGGACAGGGTACGAGCAGTACTTC. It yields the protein CASTGTGYEQYF.

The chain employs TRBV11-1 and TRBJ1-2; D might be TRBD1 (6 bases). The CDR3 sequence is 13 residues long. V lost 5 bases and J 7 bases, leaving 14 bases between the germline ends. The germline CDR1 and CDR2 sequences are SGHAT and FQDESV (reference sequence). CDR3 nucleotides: TGTGCCAGCAGCCCGCAGACAGGTGTTGGCTACACCTTC. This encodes CASSPQTGVGYTF. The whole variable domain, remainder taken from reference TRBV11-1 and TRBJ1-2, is EAEVAQSPRYKITEKSQAVAFWCDPISGHATLYWYRQILGQGPELLVQFQDESVVDDSQLPKDRFSAERLKGVDSTLKIQPAELGDSAMYLCASSPQTGVGYTFGSGTRLTVV.

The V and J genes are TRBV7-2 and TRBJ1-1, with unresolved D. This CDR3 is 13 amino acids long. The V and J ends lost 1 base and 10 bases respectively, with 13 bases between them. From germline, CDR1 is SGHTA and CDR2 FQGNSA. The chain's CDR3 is CASSLGANGIAFF. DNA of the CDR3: TGTGCCAGCAGCTTAGGGGCTAACGGAATAGCTTTCTTT.

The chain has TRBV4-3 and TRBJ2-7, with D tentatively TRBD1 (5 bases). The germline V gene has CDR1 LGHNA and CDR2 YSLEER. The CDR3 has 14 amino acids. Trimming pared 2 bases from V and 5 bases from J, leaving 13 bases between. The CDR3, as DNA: TGCGCCAGCAGCCAAAGGCAGGGTTTCCACGAGCAGTACTTC. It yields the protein CASSQRQGFHEQYF.

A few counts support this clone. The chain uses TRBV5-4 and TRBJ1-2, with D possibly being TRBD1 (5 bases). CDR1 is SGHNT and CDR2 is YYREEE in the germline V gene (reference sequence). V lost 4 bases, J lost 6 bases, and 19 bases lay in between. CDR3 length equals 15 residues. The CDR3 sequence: CASSGGGGVANGYTF. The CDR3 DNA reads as TGTGCCAGCAGCGGTGGTGGAGGGGTAGCGAATGGCTACACCTTC. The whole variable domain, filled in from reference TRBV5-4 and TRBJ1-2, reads ETGVTQSPTHLIKTRGQQVTLRCSSQSGHNTVSWYQQALGQGPQFIFQYYREEENGRGNFPPRFSGLQFPNYSSELNVNALELDDSALYLCASSGGGGVANGYTFGSGTRLTVV.

The CDR3 loop is CAWSVLGTARNQPQHF. CDR3 in DNA: TGTGCCTGGAGTGTACTAGGGACAGCGCGCAATCAGCCCCAGCATTTT. The V and J genes are TRBV30 and TRBJ1-5, with 7 bases lining up with TRBD1. Germline assignment: CDR1 GTSNPN and CDR2 SVGIG (reference sequence). V gave up 0 bases and J gave up 2 bases; unmatched junction bases: 7. The CDR3 is 16 amino acids.

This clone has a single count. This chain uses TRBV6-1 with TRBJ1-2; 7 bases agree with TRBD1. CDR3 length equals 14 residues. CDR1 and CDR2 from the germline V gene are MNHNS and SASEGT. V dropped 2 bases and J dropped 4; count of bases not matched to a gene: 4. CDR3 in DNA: TGTGCCAGCAGTGAAACAGGGGCTCTCTATGGCTACACCTTC. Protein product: CASSETGALYGYTF.